The 30 T cell receptor beta chains presented below share a single source sample, sequenced in a study of cytomegalovirus exposure and HLA in healthy donors. The PCR made use of 60 Vbeta and 13 Jbeta primers. The method was immunoSEQ multiplex PCR; TCRdb's version includes in-frame clones alone and lacks a portion of them. Here the sample spans just over 200,000 clones, under 85% being singletons. The sequenced material came from PBMCs. These receptors were obtained from a man aged 50 to 60 in good health and CMV-seronegative.

V gene TRBV21-1 combines with J gene TRBJ2-5; TRBD2 is taken as the D call from the table, unchecked against the DNA. TRBV21-1 is tagged as a pseudogene. CDR3 length equals 15 residues. The CDR3 nucleotides are TGTGCCAGCAGCAAAAGAGAAGCGATAAAAGAGACCCAGTACTTC. It is translated as CASSKREAIKETQYF.

The chain carries TRBV11-2 and TRBJ1-1; D possibly corresponds to TRBD1 (6 bases). The V and J ends lost 7 bases and 7 bases respectively, with 19 bases between them. The CDR3 consists of 14 residues. The germline CDR1 and CDR2 sequences are SGHAT and FQNNGV. CDR3 region: CASTPGAWAVEAFF. CDR3 coding DNA: TGTGCCAGCACCCCAGGGGCCTGGGCAGTTGAAGCTTTCTTT.

J is TRBJ2-5 and V is TRBV27; D possibly corresponds to TRBD2 (6 bases). The CDR3 sequence is 14 residues long. Germline V gives CDR1 MNHEY, CDR2 SMNVEV (reference sequence). Trimming cost V 2 bases and J 5 bases, with 12 bases left between them. In DNA, the CDR3 is TGTGCCAGCAGTTTAATGGAGGGCGGGGAGACCCAGTACTTC. Its protein is CASSLMEGGETQYF.

This clone was counted only a few times. The chain combines TRBV10-3 with TRBJ1-6; D may be TRBD1 (6 bases). The CDR3 is 14 residues long. Germline CDR1 reads ENHRY; CDR2 reads SYGVKD. Trimming left V 7 bases short and J 2 bases short, with 9 bases between. The CDR3 protein is CAIKGEPYNSPLHF. The CDR3 bases are TGTGCCATCAAGGGGGAACCCTATAATTCACCCCTCCACTTT.

The chain recombines TRBV2 with TRBJ1-5; 7 positions agree with TRBD1. V lost 6 bases, J lost 2 bases, and 7 bases stayed unmatched. This CDR3 has 15 residues. Per germline, CDR1 SNHLY and CDR2 FYNNEI. CDR3 nucleotide sequence: TGTGCCAGCAGCCGGGACAGTTCCGGCAATCAGCCCCAGCATTTT. It encodes CASSRDSSGNQPQHF.

V gene TRBV5-5 combines with J gene TRBJ2-7; 11 bases are shared with TRBD2. CDR3 size: 15 residues. With 5 bases clipped from V and 2 bases from J, the junction kept 6 bases outside the gene matches. Germline V lookup: CDR1 SGHKS, CDR2 YYEKEE (reference sequence). The chain's CDR3 is CASSPLAGGTYEQYF. In DNA form, the CDR3 reads TGTGCCAGCAGTCCGCTAGCGGGAGGAACCTACGAGCAGTACTTC. Complete variable domain (other parts from reference TRBV5-5 and TRBJ2-7): DAGVTQSPTHLIKTRGQQVTLRCSPISGHKSVSWYQQVLGQGPQFIFQYYEKEERGRGNFPDRFSARQFPNYSSELNVNALLLGDSALYLCASSPLAGGTYEQYFGPGTRLTVT.

This clone is a singleton in its sample. The rearrangement uses TRBV30 and TRBJ1-2; tentatively, D is TRBD1 (5 bases). CDR3 length: 15 residues. Trimming took off 3 bases at V and 3 bases at J, with 17 bases between the two ends. Looked up from germline, CDR1 is GTSNPN and CDR2 is SVGIG (reference sequence). In nucleotides, the CDR3 is TGTGCCTGGAGAGAGCTTCGCGGGGCTCACTATGGCTACACCTTC. This codes for CAWRELRGAHYGYTF.

The rearrangement links TRBV5-1 to TRBJ2-2; 9 bases are a match to TRBD2. The V gene end was trimmed by 0 bases and the J gene end by 7 bases; junction bases not matched to a gene: 10. The CDR3 loop spans 17 amino acids. Germline CDR1 and CDR2: SGHRS and YFSETQ. CDR3 loop: CASSLAPSGNLVGELFF. The CDR3 DNA reads TGCGCCAGCAGCTTGGCGCCTAGCGGGAATCTGGTCGGGGAGCTGTTTTTT. Full variable domain (outside the CDR3, taken from reference TRBV5-1 and TRBJ2-2): KAGVTQTPRYLIKTRGQQVTLSCSPISGHRSVSWYQQTPGQGLQFLFEYFSETQRNKGNFPGRFSGRQFSNSRSEMNVSTLELGDSALYLCASSLAPSGNLVGELFFGEGSRLTVL.

The chain links TRBV5-4 to TRBJ1-5; the D gene is possibly TRBD1 (5 bases). Trimming pared 4 bases from V and 5 bases from J, leaving 13 bases between. Germline values: CDR1 SGHNT, CDR2 YYREEE (reference sequence). The CDR3 totals 14 residues. CDR3 sequence: CASSPAGLDQPQHF. The CDR3 DNA sequence: TGTGCCAGCAGCCCCGCGGGGCTCGATCAGCCCCAGCATTTT.

The CDR3 reads CASSFGLSETQYF. In nucleotides, the CDR3 is TGTGCCAGCAGTTTTGGGCTTTCAGAGACCCAGTACTTC. The rearrangement joins TRBV28 to TRBJ2-5, with D uncertain. Germline loops: CDR1 MDHEN, CDR2 SYDVKM. Trimming took 3 bases from V and 4 from J, leaving 9 bases between them. This CDR3 has 13 residues.

This clone was observed once. The V and J genes are TRBV7-9 and TRBJ1-2; possibly TRBD1 for D (5 bases). This CDR3 spans 16 amino acids. The germline CDR1 and CDR2 sequences are SEHNR and FQNEAQ (reference sequence). The V and J ends lost 6 bases and 2 bases respectively, with 19 bases between them. CDR3: CASSYLAGGWNYGYTF. Written as DNA, the CDR3 is TGTGCCAGCAGTTACCTCGCGGGGGGGTGGAACTATGGCTACACCTTC.

As to this clone: Its ends do not fully match the called genes, so a read error is possible. The V and J genes are TRBV6-5 and TRBJ1-5, with D perhaps matching TRBD1 (5 bases). Germline V gene lookup returns CDR1 MNHEY and CDR2 SVGAGI. The CDR3 consists of 14 residues. The CDR3 region has the DNA TGTACCAGCAGTTATGGGAGGGGAAATCAGCCCCAGCATTTT. Amino acids: CTSSYGRGNQPQHF.

This clone has just one count. CDR3 in DNA: TGCGCCAGCAGCCAATCACGGGCCTACGAGCAGTACTTC. Its translation is CASSQSRAYEQYF. V is TRBV4-1 and J is TRBJ2-7; D remains ambiguous. This CDR3 is built from 13 residues. The germline CDR1 and CDR2 sequences are MGHRA and YSYEKL. Deletions cut 2 bases from V and 2 bases from J, with 7 bases between.

This chain connects TRBV29-1 to TRBJ2-1; 7 nucleotides match TRBD2. CDR1 and CDR2 (germline): SQVTM, ANQGSEA. V dropped 3 bases and J dropped 3; count of bases not matched to a gene: 5. The CDR3 sequence is 14 residues long. In nucleotides, the CDR3 is TGCAGCGTTGAGGATCAGCGGGGCTACAATGAGCAGTTCTTC. Its protein is CSVEDQRGYNEQFF.

The J gene is TRBJ1-2, the V gene TRBV7-9; no definite D call. Germline-derived CDR1 and CDR2 are SEHNR and FQNEAQ (reference sequence). The CDR3 loop spans 16 amino acids. V was cut by 1 base and J by 3 bases, with 15 bases left in between. The CDR3 DNA follows: TGTGCCAGCAGCTTAGTCCCCCAAAACCAGGACTATGGCTACACCTTC. Amino acid sequence: CASSLVPQNQDYGYTF.

The chain employs TRBV28 and TRBJ2-7, with D maybe TRBD1 (6 bases). V was clipped by 6 bases and J by 3 bases, with 21 bases between them. CDR1 and CDR2 from the germline V gene are MDHEN and SYDVKM. This CDR3 has 16 residues. The CDR3 reads CASRLGQRGKSYEQYF. The CDR3 coding sequence is TGTGCCAGCAGATTAGGACAGAGAGGCAAAAGCTACGAGCAGTACTTC.

This chain's CDR3 is CASTTTAGIDEQYF. The CDR3 nucleotides are TGTGCCAGCACCACGACGGCGGGCATTGACGAGCAGTACTTC. V usage is TRBV28 and J usage is TRBJ2-7, with a tentative D call TRBD2 (5 bases). The CDR3 is made up of 14 amino acids. V was pared by 7 bases and J by 5 bases, with 18 bases between. Germline V gene sequence: CDR1 MDHEN, CDR2 SYDVKM.

The V and J genes are TRBV10-1 and TRBJ2-1, with D unclear. Trimming removed 4 bases at V and 4 bases at J, with 11 bases between. CDR3 size: 14 residues. Germline CDR1 WNHNN, CDR2 SYGVQD (reference sequence). CDR3 in amino acids: CASSATGSYNEQFF. CDR3 in DNA: TGCGCCAGCAGTGCGACTGGTTCTTACAATGAGCAGTTCTTC.

The gene calls are TRBV9 and TRBJ1-1; the D is unclear. This CDR3 comprises 15 residues. The germline V gene has CDR1 SGDLS and CDR2 YYNGEE. Trimming shortened V by 3 bases and J by 0 bases, and 12 bases separated the two germline ends. CDR3 DNA sequence: TGTGCCAGCAGCGCCGAGGGCAGCATGAACACTGAAGCTTTCTTT. This sequence encodes CASSAEGSMNTEAFF. The full variable domain, rest sourced from reference TRBV9 and TRBJ1-1, is DSGVTQTPKHLITATGQRVTLRCSPRSGDLSVYWYQQSLDQGLQFLIQYYNGEERAKGNILERFSAQQFPDLHSELNLSSLELGDSALYFCASSAEGSMNTEAFFGQGTRLTVV.

The chain employs TRBV28 and TRBJ1-4, with D possibly being TRBD1 (6 bases). The germline V gene encodes CDR1 MDHEN and CDR2 SYDVKM. The V gene lost 2 bases and the J gene lost 3 bases, with 13 bases spanning the gap. This CDR3 spans 16 amino acids. The CDR3 is CASSLISSGANEKLFF. The CDR3 DNA sequence: TGTGCCAGCAGTTTAATATCTTCAGGGGCTAATGAAAAACTGTTTTTT.

DNA for the CDR3: TGTGCCAGCAGCGCCTTCGGAGCGGGATCCTACGAGCAGTACTTC. Its protein is CASSAFGAGSYEQYF. V gene TRBV9 combines with J gene TRBJ2-7; 7 positions match TRBD2. The CDR3 is 15 residues long. The germline CDR1 and CDR2 sequences are SGDLS and YYNGEE. J lost 1 base, V lost 3 bases, and 7 bases had no gene match.

The chain uses TRBV29-1 and TRBJ2-7, with 8 nucleotides matching TRBD2. The V segment lost 7 bases and the J segment 2 bases; nucleotides outside the gene matches: 10. The CDR3 is made up of 14 amino acids. Germline assignment: CDR1 SQVTM and CDR2 ANQGSEA. The CDR3 sequence: CSAKGTSPTYEQYF. The CDR3 bases are TGCAGCGCTAAAGGGACTAGTCCCACCTACGAGCAGTACTTC.

The chain couples TRBV5-6 to TRBJ2-1, with D possibly TRBD2 on 7 matching bases. The CDR3 length is 16 residues. Trimming cost V 4 bases and J 2 bases, with 16 bases left between them. The germline V gene encodes CDR1 SGHDT and CDR2 YYEEEE. CDR3: CASSRRGGPTYNEQFF. The DNA for the CDR3 is TGTGCCAGCAGCCGGAGGGGGGGACCCACCTACAATGAGCAGTTCTTC.

The chain employs TRBV28 and TRBJ1-1; 8 bases map to TRBD1. Trimming at V came to 6 bases and at J to 3 bases, leaving 9 bases not matched to a gene. Germline CDR1 is MDHEN and CDR2 is SYDVKM. The CDR3 loop spans 15 amino acids. The CDR3 DNA reads TGTGCCAGCAGCCAGGACAGGGCGAAGCACACTGAAGCTTTCTTT. It is translated as CASSQDRAKHTEAFF.

V and J are TRBV7-9 and TRBJ2-1, with a tentative D call TRBD2 (5 bases). The germline V and J ends were trimmed by 1 base and 7 bases, with 14 bases remaining between them. This CDR3 is 15 amino acids long. Germline CDR1 SEHNR, CDR2 FQNEAQ (reference sequence). CDR3 sequence: CASSLGLRSFNEQFF. The CDR3 region has the DNA TGTGCCAGCAGCTTAGGACTACGCAGCTTTAATGAGCAGTTCTTC.

The table lists this clone with a few counts. CDR3 nucleotide sequence: TGTGCCACCAGCAGACCCGGGACAGGGTATGGCTACACCTTC. Its translation is CATSRPGTGYGYTF. This chain joins TRBV15 and TRBJ1-2; TRBD1 matches at 9 bases. V lost 2 bases to trimming and J lost 5 bases; unmatched junction nucleotides: 3. This CDR3 contains 14 residues. In germline, CDR1 is LNHNV, CDR2 YYDKDF (reference sequence).

The CDR3 coding sequence is TGTGCCAGCAGCTGGACAGGAGCTCGCTCTGGAAACACCATATATTTT. This sequence encodes CASSWTGARSGNTIYF. The rearrangement uses TRBV7-2 and TRBJ1-3, with 7 nucleotides matching TRBD1. V trimming: 4 bases; J trimming: 0 bases; junction bases outside the gene matches: 6. The V gene's germline CDR1 is SGHTA and CDR2 FQGNSA. The CDR3 runs 16 residues. The variable domain in full, completed from reference TRBV7-2 and TRBJ1-3, reads GAGVSQSPSNKVTEKGKDVELRCDPISGHTALYWYRQSLGQGLEFLIYFQGNSAPDKSGLPSDRFSAERTGGSVSTLTIQRTQQEDSAVYLCASSWTGARSGNTIYFGEGSWLTVV.

The chain employs TRBV27 and TRBJ2-7, with D maybe TRBD2 (6 bases). There are 15 residues in the CDR3. Trimming cost V 3 bases and J 2 bases, with 14 bases left between them. Germline-derived CDR1 and CDR2 are MNHEY and SMNVEV (reference sequence). The chain's CDR3 is CASSLGTRSPYEQYF. CDR3 sequence (DNA): TGTGCCAGCAGTTTGGGGACTCGGAGCCCCTACGAGCAGTACTTC.

In the case of this clone: The sample carries other DNA sequences with the same CDR3. The rearrangement uses TRBV28 and TRBJ1-5, with D possibly matching TRBD1 (6 bases). This CDR3 contains 16 residues. The germline V gene encodes CDR1 MDHEN and CDR2 SYDVKM. Trimming cost V 3 bases and J 1 base, with 13 bases left between them. CDR3 nucleotides: TGTGCCAGCAGTTTGTCAGGGGTCTTAAGCAATCAGCCCCAGCATTTT. Translating it yields CASSLSGVLSNQPQHF.

J is TRBJ2-7 and V is TRBV28, with 8 bases fitting TRBD1. Trimming removed 5 bases from V and 4 bases from J; junction bases left unmatched: 4. There are 13 residues in the CDR3. CDR1 and CDR2 from the germline V gene are MDHEN and SYDVKM. As DNA, the CDR3 is TGTGCCAGCAGTCGGACAGGGACTTACGAGCAGTACTTC. Translated, it gives CASSRTGTYEQYF.